The 31 T cell receptor beta chains below come from one sample, sequenced in a study of siplizumab effects on memory and regulatory T cells. TCRdb keeps only in-frame clones here, not all; method: immunoSEQ multiplex PCR. The sample shows about 55,000 clones, less than 98% of them seen only once. Sequenced material: naive CD4+ T cells sorted from blood. The receptors shown here come from a human donor in good health.

The chain uses TRBV6-5 and TRBJ1-2; D is unresolved. CDR1 is MNHEY, CDR2 SVGAGI, per germline. V was shortened by 4 bases and J by 8 bases, with 14 bases between the two germline ends. The CDR3 is 13 amino acids. As DNA, the CDR3 is TGTGCCAGCAGTTCGCCCCCCGGGCTCGGCTACACCTTC. Translation: CASSSPPGLGYTF.

V and J are TRBV19 and TRBJ2-5; 11 nucleotides agree with TRBD2. CDR3 length equals 17 residues. Trimming removed 1 base from V and 4 bases from J; junction bases left unmatched: 8. In germline, CDR1 is LNHDA, CDR2 SQIVND (reference sequence). The DNA for the CDR3 is TGTGCCAGTAGTATAGGTTTAGCGGGAGGGCCCGGAGAGACCCAGTACTTC. Its protein product is CASSIGLAGGPGETQYF. Supplemented by reference TRBV19 and TRBJ2-5, the full variable domain reads DGGITQSPKYLFRKEGQNVTLSCEQNLNHDAMYWYRQDPGQGLRLIYYSQIVNDFQKGDIAEGYSVSREKKESFPLTVTSAQKNPTAFYLCASSIGLAGGPGETQYFGPGTRLLVL.

The V and J genes are TRBV11-2 and TRBJ2-5; 10 nucleotides match TRBD2. From germline, CDR1 is SGHAT and CDR2 FQNNGV. This CDR3 contains 16 residues. V was clipped by 5 bases and J by 3 bases; unmatched bases: 9. The chain's CDR3 is CASSPGVAGGKETQYF. The CDR3 region has the DNA TGTGCCAGCAGCCCAGGGGTAGCGGGAGGTAAAGAGACCCAGTACTTC.

V is TRBV30 and J is TRBJ1-4; a possible D gene is TRBD1 (5 bases). The CDR3 is made up of 16 amino acids. The germline gives CDR1 GTSNPN, CDR2 SVGIG (reference sequence). The V end was cut by 4 bases, the J end by 7 bases, with 22 bases between. The CDR3, as DNA: TGTGCCTGGAAACTGGGCGCACGGGGTAGGGGTGAAAAACTGTTTTTT. It translates to CAWKLGARGRGEKLFF. Using reference TRBV30 and TRBJ1-4 for the parts outside the CDR3, the full variable domain is SQTIHQWPATLVQPVGSPLSLECTVEGTSNPNLYWYRQAAGRGLQLLFYSVGIGQISSEVPQNLSASRPQDRQFILSSKKLLLSDSGFYLCAWKLGARGRGEKLFFGSGTQLSVL.

This chain connects TRBV27 to TRBJ2-7; D unclear. Between the trimmed V and J ends, which lost 5 bases and 2 bases, there was a span of 10 bases. Germline V gene sequence: CDR1 MNHEY, CDR2 SMNVEV (reference sequence). CDR3 length: 13 amino acids. The DNA for the CDR3 is TGTGCCAGCAGTCACCGTCCCCCCTACGAGCAGTACTTC. This sequence encodes CASSHRPPYEQYF.

The V and J genes are TRBV2 and TRBJ2-2; D is unclear. The germline CDR1 and CDR2 sequences are SNHLY and FYNNEI. CDR3 length equals 13 residues. Trimming took 5 bases from V and 4 from J, leaving 8 bases between them. The CDR3 DNA is TGTGCCAGCAGTCCGGGTCCCACCGGGGAGCTGTTTTTT. Its protein product is CASSPGPTGELFF.

J is TRBJ1-2 and V is TRBV2; maybe TRBD1 (5 bases). Germline CDR1 and CDR2: SNHLY and FYNNEI. Trimming shortened V by 7 bases and J by 5 bases, and 23 bases separated the two germline ends. CDR3 length: 16 amino acids. Here the CDR3 DNA reads TGTGCCAGCACCGAGGGCGGGGCCGGGACTTTATATGGCTACACCTTC. This translates into CASTEGGAGTLYGYTF.

In regard to this clone: The junction does not match germline at one end; this may be a read error. The gene calls are TRBV6-5 and TRBJ2-5; 13 nucleotides agree with TRBD2. The CDR3 loop spans 15 amino acids. Germline CDR1 reads MNHEY; CDR2 reads SVGAGI. As DNA, the CDR3 is TGTGCCAGCGGACAACTAGCGGGAGGGCGTGAGACCCGGTACTTC. Amino acid sequence: CASGQLAGGRETRYF.

This rearrangement joins TRBV10-3 to TRBJ2-7, with D perhaps matching TRBD1 (6 bases). The CDR3 length is 12 residues. CDR1 ENHRY and CDR2 SYGVKD come from the germline V gene. V was shortened by 5 bases and J by 6 bases, with 11 bases between the two germline ends. This chain's CDR3 is CAISIRDTEQYF. CDR3 nucleotides: TGTGCCATCAGTATCCGGGACACCGAGCAGTACTTC.

Points on this clone: Other nucleotide sequences in the sample specify the same CDR3. The genes are TRBV30 and TRBJ1-6; possibly TRBD1 for D (5 bases). Germline lookup yields CDR1 GTSNPN and CDR2 SVGIG (reference sequence). This CDR3 has 14 residues. The V end was cut by 3 bases, the J end by 9 bases, with 15 bases between. The CDR3 nucleotides read TGTGCCTGGAGCGTACGGGGGATTGGTTCACCCCTCCACTTT. Translating it yields CAWSVRGIGSPLHF.

The rearrangement links TRBV5-1 to TRBJ1-5; D unclear. Germline assignment: CDR1 SGHRS and CDR2 YFSETQ. Trimming stripped 0 bases from V and 7 bases from J, with 8 bases between. The CDR3 consists of 13 residues. The CDR3 is CASSLGRGQPQHF. For the CDR3, the DNA is TGCGCCAGCAGCTTGGGGCGGGGACAGCCCCAGCATTTT.

The chain combines TRBV7-2 with TRBJ1-2; 8 nucleotides line up with TRBD1. The CDR3 is made up of 15 amino acids. Germline assignment: CDR1 SGHTA and CDR2 FQGNSA. Unmatched junction bases numbered 11, after V lost 5 bases and J lost 6 bases. CDR3 DNA: TGTGCCAGCAGCACCCTGCGGGGACAGGAGAATGGCTACACCTTC. Protein: CASSTLRGQENGYTF.

The rearrangement links TRBV27 to TRBJ2-4; D is perhaps TRBD1 or TRBD2 (5 bases each). The CDR3 spans 13 residues. Trimming removed 8 bases at V and 3 bases at J, with 11 bases between. Germline values: CDR1 MNHEY, CDR2 SMNVEV (reference sequence). CDR3 sequence reads: CASGGWRKNIQYF. In nucleotides, the CDR3 is TGTGCCAGCGGGGGTTGGCGCAAAAACATTCAGTACTTC.

The chain is built from TRBV6-4 and TRBJ2-7; 7 nucleotides align to TRBD1. Germline-derived CDR1 and CDR2 are MRHNA and SNTAGT. The CDR3 has 15 amino acids. The V gene end was trimmed by 6 bases and the J gene end by 1 base; junction bases not matched to a gene: 9. For the CDR3, the DNA is TGTGCCAGCAGCCTCGAGGGGACAGTTTCCTACGAGCAGTACTTC. It encodes CASSLEGTVSYEQYF.

The V and J genes are TRBV29-1 and TRBJ2-2; D is uncertain. CDR1 and CDR2 from the germline V gene are SQVTM and ANQGSEA. The CDR3 covers 13 residues. Between the trimmed V and J ends, which lost 1 base and 8 bases, there was a span of 11 bases. The CDR3 DNA reads TGCAGCGTTGAAGCCGGGCCTGGGGGGGAGCTGTTTTTT. It codes for CSVEAGPGGELFF.

The chain carries TRBV18 and TRBJ2-3; possibly TRBD2 for D (6 bases). The CDR3 runs to 14 residues. The V and J ends lost 2 bases and 4 bases respectively, with 10 bases between them. Looked up from germline, CDR1 is KGHSH and CDR2 is LQKENI. The CDR3 nucleotides are TGTGCCAGCTCACCATTAGCGGAGGCAGATACGCAGTATTTT. It specifies CASSPLAEADTQYF.

This chain joins TRBV29-1 and TRBJ2-5, with 7 bases matching TRBD1. Germline CDR1 and CDR2: SQVTM and ANQGSEA. Trimming at V came to 6 bases and at J to 0 bases, leaving 7 bases not matched to a gene. This CDR3 comprises 14 residues. CDR3 nucleotides: TGCAGCGTGGTCCGGGACAGACACCAAGAGACCCAGTACTTC. Translating gives CSVVRDRHQETQYF.

The chain is built from TRBV10-1 and TRBJ2-7; 9 bases agree with TRBD2. CDR1 WNHNN and CDR2 SYGVQD come from the germline V gene (reference sequence). J lost 5 bases, V lost 3 bases, and 11 bases had no gene match. This CDR3 has 16 amino acids. CDR3 in DNA: TGCGCCAGCAGTGAAGTGTCTAGCGGGAACCTCCACGAGCAGTACTTC. It yields the protein CASSEVSSGNLHEQYF.

J is TRBJ1-5 and V is TRBV30; D gene ambiguous. With 5 bases removed from V and 0 bases from J, the gap between germline ends came to 8 bases. CDR1 is GTSNPN and CDR2 is SVGIG in the germline V gene (reference sequence). This CDR3 has 13 amino acids. The CDR3 sequence: CAWGRNSNQPQHF. The CDR3 DNA follows: TGTGCCTGGGGTCGTAATAGCAATCAGCCCCAGCATTTT.

This clone was seen once. V usage is TRBV5-6 and J usage is TRBJ2-3, with TRBD2 identical over 10 bases. Per the germline V gene, CDR1 is SGHDT and CDR2 is YYEEEE. V lost 2 bases and J lost 5; bases outside the gene matches: 11. The CDR3 runs to 17 residues. The CDR3 DNA is TGTGCCAGCAGCTTACCCTTAGCGGGAGGTGAAATAGATACGCAGTATTTT. This encodes CASSLPLAGGEIDTQYF.

J is TRBJ1-3 and V is TRBV30; D is unclear. In germline, CDR1 is GTSNPN, CDR2 SVGIG (reference sequence). The length of the CDR3 is 16 residues. The ends were cut back, 2 bases at V and 3 bases at J, with 17 bases in the middle. Written as DNA, the CDR3 is TGTGCCTGGAGTTCCTATCCCGACCGGTATGGAAACACCATATATTTT. This sequence encodes CAWSSYPDRYGNTIYF. Full variable domain (remainder filled in from reference TRBV30 and TRBJ1-3): SQTIHQWPATLVQPVGSPLSLECTVEGTSNPNLYWYRQAAGRGLQLLFYSVGIGQISSEVPQNLSASRPQDRQFILSSKKLLLSDSGFYLCAWSSYPDRYGNTIYFGEGSWLTVV.

V usage is TRBV5-1 and J usage is TRBJ1-3; D is unclear. The CDR3 runs 14 residues. Trimming cost V 1 base and J 3 bases, with 8 bases left between them. Germline CDR1 reads SGHRS; CDR2 reads YFSETQ. The CDR3 coding sequence is TGCGCCAGCAGCTTGACCGGGTATGGAAACACCATATATTTT. Translated: CASSLTGYGNTIYF.

The chain couples TRBV5-1 to TRBJ2-7, with D unclear. This CDR3 is built from 13 residues. Germline loops: CDR1 SGHRS, CDR2 YFSETQ. V was cut by 8 bases and J by 2 bases, with 14 bases left in between. CDR3 in DNA: TGCGCCAGTGGTGAGCGAGACCCCTACGAGCAGTACTTC. Protein sequence: CASGERDPYEQYF.

This rearrangement joins TRBV18 to TRBJ1-1; no reliable D call. This CDR3 has 13 residues. Deletions cut 3 bases from V and 5 bases from J, with 10 bases between. CDR1 is KGHSH and CDR2 is LQKENI in the germline V gene. For the CDR3, the DNA is TGTGCCAGCTCACCCATAGCGGGAACTGAAGCTTTCTTT. Amino acid sequence: CASSPIAGTEAFF.

The chain combines TRBV7-6 with TRBJ2-2; no definite D call. Germline CDR1 is SGHVS and CDR2 is FNYEAQ. V was clipped by 5 bases and J by 6 bases, with 7 bases between them. The CDR3 totals 12 residues. The CDR3: CASSPHAGELFF. CDR3 DNA sequence: TGTGCCAGCAGCCCTCATGCCGGGGAGCTGTTTTTT. The entire variable domain, with the rest obtained from reference TRBV7-6 and TRBJ2-2, is as follows: GAGVSQSPRYKVTKRGQDVALRCDPISGHVSLYWYRQALGQGPEFLTYFNYEAQQDKSGLPNDRFSAERPEGSISTLTIQRTEQRDSAMYRCASSPHAGELFFGEGSRLTVL.

The rearrangement joins TRBV18 to TRBJ2-3; 13 positions agree with TRBD2. There are 20 residues in the CDR3. Germline CDR1 reads KGHSH; CDR2 reads LQKENI. With 1 base clipped from V and 0 bases from J, the junction kept 10 bases outside the gene matches. CDR3 nucleotides: TGTGCCAGCTCACCACTTCCGGGACTAGCGGGGTCCACTAGCACAGATACGCAGTATTTT. It codes for CASSPLPGLAGSTSTDTQYF.

This clone has just one count. CDR3 coding DNA: TGTGCCAGCACCTCGGGACTCCGGTTCAATGAGCAGTTCTTC. Translated, it gives CASTSGLRFNEQFF. V usage is TRBV19 and J usage is TRBJ2-1; a possible D gene is TRBD2 (6 bases). The germline V gene encodes CDR1 LNHDA and CDR2 SQIVND (reference sequence). V was shortened by 9 bases and J by 6 bases, with 18 bases between the two germline ends. The CDR3 covers 14 residues.

This chain uses TRBV30 with TRBJ1-1, with no clear D. Looked up from germline, CDR1 is GTSNPN and CDR2 is SVGIG (reference sequence). The CDR3 loop spans 15 amino acids. The V end was cut by 3 bases, the J end by 1 base, with 15 bases between. CDR3 protein: CAWRGLSAPNTEAFF. Here the CDR3 DNA reads TGTGCCTGGAGAGGCCTAAGCGCCCCGAACACTGAAGCTTTCTTT.

This rearrangement joins TRBV29-1 to TRBJ1-2; D remains ambiguous. V shed 0 bases and J shed 8 bases, with 16 bases lying between them. The CDR3 is 14 residues long. Looked up from germline, CDR1 is SQVTM and CDR2 is ANQGSEA. CDR3 sequence (DNA): TGCAGCGTTGAAGATGGAGGGTGGGTAGGAGGCTACACCTTC. Its protein is CSVEDGGWVGGYTF.

The chain has TRBV18 and TRBJ2-2, with 7 positions matching TRBD2. Looked up from germline, CDR1 is KGHSH and CDR2 is LQKENI. V was pared by 2 bases and J by 1 base, with 4 bases of the junction left unmatched. The CDR3 consists of 16 residues. CDR3 bases: TGTGCCAGCTCACCATACCTAGCGGAGAACACCGGGGAGCTGTTTTTT. Translated: CASSPYLAENTGELFF.

J is TRBJ1-6 and V is TRBV4-2, with D maybe TRBD1 (6 bases). CDR3 length: 15 residues. Germline V gene lookup returns CDR1 LGHNA and CDR2 YNFKEQ. The V end lost 5 bases, the J end lost 7 bases, and 15 bases lay between the germline ends. For the CDR3, the DNA is TGTGCCAGCAGCGCTACAGGTCAGGGGAATTCACCCCTCCACTTT. Encoded protein: CASSATGQGNSPLHF.